These 10 T cell receptor beta chains were all obtained from the same sample, sequenced in a study of shared clonotypes between healthy human individuals. Generated by immunoSEQ multiplex PCR, the TCRdb table keeps only in-frame clones and is missing some. This sample carries about 1 million clones, approximately 72% of them seen once, and the ten largest clones take approximately 1.5%. Sequencing was done on a sample of memory CD4+ T cells sorted from blood. As for subset: CD45RA-negative fraction. These receptors came from a young man in good health.

This clone was seen a few times. V and J are TRBV11-2 and TRBJ1-1, with 8 bases lining up with TRBD1. The junction had 5 bases not matched to a gene; V was cut back by 3 bases and J by 5 bases. The CDR3 is 14 residues long. Germline assignment: CDR1 SGHAT and CDR2 FQNNGV. This CDR3 reads CASSLTGVKTEAFF. In DNA, the CDR3 is TGTGCCAGCAGCTTGACAGGGGTAAAGACTGAAGCTTTCTTT.

The chain carries TRBV6-5 and TRBJ2-7; 8 bases are a match to TRBD2. The ends lost 6 bases at V and 11 bases at J; junction bases unmatched: 6. The CDR3 contains 11 residues. Germline V gene lookup returns CDR1 MNHEY and CDR2 SVGAGI. CDR3 sequence: CASRLGGGKYF. In DNA, the CDR3 is TGTGCCAGCAGACTCGGGGGGGGCAAGTACTTC.

This clone was seen a few times. The chain links TRBV6-1 to TRBJ2-3; D is perhaps TRBD1 (6 bases). CDR1 and CDR2 from the germline V gene are MNHNS and SASEGT. The germline V and J ends were trimmed by 2 bases and 4 bases, with 13 bases remaining between them. The CDR3 runs to 15 residues. DNA of the CDR3: TGTGCCAGCAGTGAACAGGGGATCATCGCAGATACGCAGTATTTT. This gives the protein CASSEQGIIADTQYF.

The CDR3 DNA is TGTGCCAGTAGTGTCCCGGGTACAGGGAGCACAGATACGCAGTATTTT. Encoded protein: CASSVPGTGSTDTQYF. The V call is TRBV19, the J call TRBJ2-3; D might be TRBD1 (6 bases). CDR1 and CDR2 from the germline V gene are LNHDA and SQIVND (reference sequence). The V gene lost 5 bases and the J gene lost 0 bases, with 15 bases spanning the gap. CDR3 length: 16 amino acids.

The chain uses TRBV2 and TRBJ2-5; perhaps TRBD1 as D (6 bases). There are 15 residues in the CDR3. CDR1 is SNHLY, CDR2 FYNNEI, per germline. V lost 6 bases and J 2 bases, leaving 16 bases between the germline ends. CDR3 residues: CASSRSDGQQETQYF. The CDR3 DNA reads as TGTGCCAGCAGCCGAAGCGACGGACAGCAAGAGACCCAGTACTTC.

This clone has only one observation. The chain joins TRBV7-3 to TRBJ2-1; 7 nucleotides match TRBD2. Germline CDR1 is SGHTA and CDR2 is FQGTGA. The CDR3 has 16 residues. V shed 5 bases, J shed 3 bases, and the junction held 10 bases outside the gene matches. CDR3 bases: TGTGCCAGCAGCCCTGATGGTAGCGGGTACTACAATGAGCAGTTCTTC. Translated: CASSPDGSGYYNEQFF.

The chain links TRBV30 to TRBJ1-6; 10 bases align to TRBD1. CDR3 length: 15 residues. The germline CDR1 and CDR2 sequences are GTSNPN and SVGIG (reference sequence). The V and J ends lost 4 bases and 9 bases, in that order; junction bases with no gene match: 9. CDR3 nucleotide sequence: TGTGCCTGGAAAAAGAGACAGGGGGCTAGTTCACCCCTCCACTTT. Protein sequence: CAWKKRQGASSPLHF.

The genes are TRBV14 and TRBJ2-1; D gene unclear. This CDR3 is 16 amino acids long. In germline, CDR1 is SGHDN, CDR2 FVKESK. V dropped 0 bases and J dropped 3 bases, with 12 bases sitting between them. The DNA for the CDR3 is TGTGCCAGCAGCCAAGATAGAGTCATCTTCTACAATGAGCAGTTCTTC. Protein: CASSQDRVIFYNEQFF.

The gene calls are TRBV2 and TRBJ1-5, with 8 bases matching TRBD1. V lost 6 bases to trimming and J lost 3 bases; unmatched junction nucleotides: 10. Germline V gene sequence: CDR1 SNHLY, CDR2 FYNNEI. CDR3 length: 16 amino acids. In DNA, the CDR3 is TGTGCCAGCAGCGCAGACAGGGGAATTATCAATCAGCCCCAGCATTTT. Translation: CASSADRGIINQPQHF.

The CDR3 DNA is TGTGCCACCAGCAGAGTAGGGACTGGCGGGAATGAGCAGTTCTTC. It specifies CATSRVGTGGNEQFF. The chain is built from TRBV15 and TRBJ2-1, with D possibly matching TRBD2 (6 bases). V was pared by 1 base and J by 7 bases, with 14 bases between. The CDR3 is 15 residues long. CDR1 is LNHNV, CDR2 YYDKDF, per germline (reference sequence). The complete variable domain, with remaining parts taken from reference TRBV15 and TRBJ2-1, reads DAMVIQNPRYQVTQFGKPVTLSCSQTLNHNVMYWYQQKSSQAPKLLFHYYDKDFNNEADTPDNFQSRRPNTSFCFLDIRSPGLGDTAMYLCATSRVGTGGNEQFFGPGTRLTVL.